This T cell receptor beta chain derives from a study of T-cell reconstitution after alpha-beta-depleted transplantation in children (dated by TCRdb to about 2016). Study-wide context: T-cell immune reconstitution after TCRalphabeta/CD19-depleted allogeneic hematopoietic cell transplantation in children was quantitatively tracked in the study by means of TCR repertoire profiling.

A word on this clonotype: Its antigen specificity is not known. Per-base qualities were not stored, and no clone one base away is much larger.

V is pared back by 1 base and J by 6 bases, with 8 bases lying between the germline termini. Its CDR3 holds 13 amino acids, cysteine through phenylalanine. Kept here is only the CDR3 DNA, which spans 39 bases and is read in frame from base 1. CDR1 and CDR2 are drawn from the germline V gene: SGHTA, FQGNSA. The library was generated by PCR. The instrument was an Illumina HiSeq 2500. To normalize quantification of the TCRbeta repertoire, the TCR libraries were built with molecular barcoding that relied on unique molecular identifiers. Using fastp at Q25 and MiXCR, TCRdb reprocessed the public reads and kept productive beta chains. Entries that share a CDR3 protein sequence are merged under the most common genes and DNA. For this sample there are some 590,000 distinct CDR3 sequences; roughly a tenth appear just once. 4% to 5% of the sample comes from the top ten.

This chain is built from TRBV7-2 and TRBJ2-3; the D gene remains uncertain. The sequences come from PBMCs from the stem cell graft donor, collected from the stem cell graft. The TCR sequence derives from a human donor who donated a stem cell graft to a child with acute myeloid leukemia. The nucleotide sequence is given as TGTGCCAGCAGCTTAGTTGCGGTTGATACGCAGTATTTT. It encodes CASSLVAVDTQYF.